This section outlines one TCR beta chain sequence together with its context. This specimen belongs to a study of blood T cells in healthy people across ages. It was with a sample-barcoded 5' primer and a J-beta primer mix that a second PCR of roughly 7 to 12 cycles was run. With 12 random nucleotides, a template-switch adaptor tagged each individual cDNA molecule. From the 5' RACE reads, TCRdb called clonotypes with MiXCR, one entry per CDR3 protein. The profile shows 1.5 million to 1.9 million distinct CDR3 sequences, approximately 43% of them singletons. CDR1 and CDR2 from the germline V gene are MNHEY and SVGAGI. This CDR3 has 13 amino acids. Trimming left V 8 bases short and J 7 bases short, with 17 bases between.

The chain employs TRBV6-5 and TRBJ1-1; no clear D gene. Material: blood. The source of this sequence is a woman aged 18-29 years in good health. The CDR3: CASVPPGRNEAFF. The CDR3 DNA reads TGTGCCAGCGTGCCTCCCGGACGGAATGAAGCTTTCTTT.